This section outlines one T cell receptor (beta chain) sequence together with its context. Per the germline V gene, CDR1 is MNHEY and CDR2 is SVGAGI. This CDR3 is 14 amino acids long. V shed 10 bases and J shed 5 bases, with 17 bases lying between them. The data were produced by immunoSEQ multiplex PCR, yet TCRdb's version contains in-frame clones alone and is incomplete. The table records 210,000 or so clones, around 86% of them present only once. The data originate from a study of blood T cell repertoires in COVID-19. Study as a whole: The samples span acute and convalescent COVID-19 from the United States, Italy and Spain. PBMCs, B-cell-depleted T cells, or T cells provided the cDNA or gDNA that made up the material.

The specimen was peripheral blood. The chain couples TRBV6-5 to TRBJ2-2, with TRBD1 as a possible D gene (6 bases). This clonotype originated in a man aged 35 to 55 with acute or convalescent COVID-19. The CDR3 coding sequence is TGTGCCACCCAGGGGAAGTTAAGGACCGGGGAGCTGTTTTTT. Amino acid sequence: CATQGKLRTGELFF.